These T cell receptor beta chains were read from a single sample in a study of EBV T-cell therapy then PD-1 blockade in nasopharyngeal carcinoma. Their antigens are not known. Profiled with immunoSEQ multiplex PCR; TCRdb holds only in-frame clones, not every one. In the table there are roughly 15,000 clones, about 85% of which are singletons. The sample consisted of CD8+ T cells from blood, taken at day 105 from a patient whose treatment included autologous EBV-specific T cells and nivolumab. All receptors come from a middle-aged man with nasopharyngeal carcinoma. The CDR3 runs from the conserved cysteine through the conserved F or W.

v_call | cdr3_length | cdr3_aa
TRBV5-4 | 13 | CASQGLGNSPLHF
TRBV2 | 14 | CASTGTGGYTEAFF
TRBV6-5 | 14 | CASSPAGLTGELFF
TRBV6-4 | 16 | CASSASGGASAETQYF
TRBV9 | 15 | CASSVGDMSSYEQYF
TRBV6-5 | 14 | CASSWERRYNEQFF
TRBV4-3 | 21 | CASSQDLAGPNNLYSYNEQFF
TRBV7-9 | 13 | CASSQGAGDEQYF
TRBV30 | 16 | CAWSSQGWPGANVLTF
TRBV7-6 | 14 | CASSLRLGTDTQYF
TRBV18 | 17 | CASSLPRGSSYNSPLHF
TRBV6-1 | 16 | CASSEFVEGGSYEQYF
TRBV12-3/TRBV12-4 | 10 | CATPGRGAFF
TRBV6-6 | 12 | CASSLGSYEQYF
TRBV6-5 | 16 | CASSYSGASSSYEQYF
TRBV24-1 | 16 | CATSDLTSGDYNEQFF
TRBV4-3 | 13 | CASSQTGTHTQYF
TRBV12-3/TRBV12-4 | 13 | CASSSPTGDGYTF
TRBV12-3/TRBV12-4 | 12 | CASSLNLYGYTF
TRBV5-1 | 17 | CASSLSSGGLNTGELFF
TRBV4-3 | 15 | CASSQEETGSYEQYF
TRBV15 | 14 | CATSMRVSTGELFF
TRBV9 | 14 | CASSVGAYSNEQFF
TRBV7-9 | 15 | CASSQGGGATDTQYF
TRBV9 | 12 | CASSKGPDTQYF
TRBV6-2/TRBV6-3 | 13 | CASSYADNYGYTF